This T cell receptor (beta chain) was recorded in a study of shared clonotypes between healthy human individuals. The CDR3 is made up of 14 amino acids. The V gene lost 3 bases and the J gene lost 3 bases, with 12 bases spanning the gap. Germline-derived CDR1 and CDR2 are KGHSH and LQKENI. As originally analysed: With immunoSEQ giving junction-only sequences and no quality scores, filtering differed. The protocol was immunoSEQ multiplex PCR, while the TCRdb copy is restricted to in-frame clones and leaves out a portion. D and trimming were read from the DNA, whereas the V and J calls and clone size are those reported in that table. Among about 510,000 clones, 95% to 97% were seen once, and the ten largest hold under 0.06%.

What was sequenced was naive CD4+ T cells sorted from blood. Subset meaning: CD45RA+ positively selected. V is TRBV18 and J is TRBJ2-7; D uncertain. The clonotype originates from a woman under 40 in good health. CDR3: CASSPSGRNYEQYF. The CDR3 bases are TGTGCCAGCTCACCCTCCGGCAGAAACTACGAGCAGTACTTC. Variable domain in full (rest from reference TRBV18 and TRBJ2-7): NAGVMQNPRHLVRRRGQEARLRCSPMKGHSHVYWYRQLPEEGLKFMVYLQKENIIDESGMPKERFSAEFPKEGPSILRIQQVVRGDSAAYFCASSPSGRNYEQYFGPGTRLTVT.